The 3 T cell receptor beta chains presented below share a single source sample, sequenced in a study of blood T cells in healthy people across ages. Through a sample-barcoded 5' primer and a J-beta primer mix, a second PCR was run for 7 to 11 cycles. TCRdb recomputed calls from the 5' RACE reads with MiXCR, one row per CDR3 protein. The data contain approximately 900,000 distinct CDR3 sequences, 48% of them seen just once; the ten biggest clones take up over 10%. Source material: blood. The receptors come from a man aged 25-45 years in good health.

The CDR3 DNA reads TGTGCCAGCAGTGCCTCCGACACCGGGGTTCAGTACTTC. This sequence encodes CASSASDTGVQYF. The chain combines TRBV6-5 with TRBJ2-4; maybe TRBD2 (5 bases). The V and J ends lost 5 bases and 11 bases respectively, with 16 bases between them. This CDR3 has 13 residues. Germline assignment: CDR1 MNHEY and CDR2 SVGAGI.

In DNA, the CDR3 is TGTGCCAGCAGCTTAGCTCAGGGGGTGGTGGAGACCCAGTACTTC. It codes for CASSLAQGVVETQYF. The chain carries TRBV7-9 and TRBJ2-5; TRBD1 matches 7 bases. This CDR3 has 15 residues. J gave up 5 bases and V 0 bases, and 6 bases lay outside the gene matches. The V gene's germline CDR1 is SEHNR and CDR2 FQNEAQ (reference sequence).

The chain uses TRBV5-1 and TRBJ2-7, with 10 bases identical to TRBD2. Germline lookup yields CDR1 SGHRS and CDR2 YFSETQ. The CDR3 extends over 18 amino acids. V was clipped by 0 bases and J by 1 base; unmatched bases: 10. The CDR3 protein is CASSLAPSGGATSYEQYF. As DNA, the CDR3 is TGCGCCAGCAGCTTGGCTCCCAGCGGGGGGGCCACGTCCTACGAGCAGTACTTC. Full variable domain (rest looked up from reference TRBV5-1 and TRBJ2-7): KAGVTQTPRYLIKTRGQQVTLSCSPISGHRSVSWYQQTPGQGLQFLFEYFSETQRNKGNFPGRFSGRQFSNSRSEMNVSTLELGDSALYLCASSLAPSGGATSYEQYFGPGTRLTVT.